One and the same sample provided the 11 T cell receptor beta chains below, sequenced in a study of beta chain features in type 1 diabetes. Investigators reverse transcribed all isolated RNA, so they sequenced expressed TCRB transcripts. Clones were read by immunoSEQ multiplex PCR, and TCRdb kept only the in-frame ones, dropping some. The sample lists around 340,000 clones; about 19% were seen once. The sample comprised naive CD4+ T cells from blood. The source of these receptors is a woman younger than 30 in good health.

This clone was observed a few times. The chain recombines TRBV7-3 with TRBJ1-1; the match to TRBD1 covers 7 bases. CDR3 size: 15 residues. Germline V CDR1 and CDR2: SGHTA, FQGTGA. The J segment lost 2 bases and the V segment lost 4 bases, leaving 7 bases of the junction unmatched. The CDR3 bases are TGTGCCAGCAGCTCCGGGACAGCGGGTAACACTGAAGCTTTCTTT. This codes for CASSSGTAGNTEAFF. The full variable domain, its missing parts supplied by reference TRBV7-3 and TRBJ1-1, is GAGVSQTPSNKVTEKGKYVELRCDPISGHTALYWYRQSLGQGPEFLIYFQGTGAADDSGLPNDRFFAVRPEGSVSTLKIQRTERGDSAVYLCASSSGTAGNTEAFFGQGTRLTVV.

This clone was counted a few times. The gene calls are TRBV19 and TRBJ2-3; possibly TRBD2 for D (5 bases). This CDR3 is 14 amino acids long. Trimming shortened V by 4 bases and J by 0 bases, and 8 bases separated the two germline ends. Germline V gives CDR1 LNHDA, CDR2 SQIVND (reference sequence). The CDR3 DNA follows: TGTGCCAGTAGTAAAGGACTGAGCACAGATACGCAGTATTTT. Translation gives CASSKGLSTDTQYF.

This clone has only a few counts. V gene TRBV7-9 combines with J gene TRBJ1-4; TRBD1 is a possible D gene (5 bases). The CDR3 consists of 14 residues. CDR1 and CDR2 from the germline V gene are SEHNR and FQNEAQ (reference sequence). V lost 8 bases and J 8 bases, leaving 18 bases between the germline ends. Written as DNA, the CDR3 is TGTGCCAGCTCGCCCTCAGGGTGGCGAGAAAAACTGTTTTTT. This sequence encodes CASSPSGWREKLFF.

Concerning this clone itself: The same CDR3 also results from other DNA sequences found in this sample. The chain joins TRBV18 to TRBJ1-1; the D is unclear. V was trimmed by 3 bases and J by 1 base, leaving 6 bases between them. Germline V gene sequence: CDR1 KGHSH, CDR2 LQKENI. CDR3 length: 13 amino acids. CDR3 DNA: TGTGCCAGCTCACCCCGGGGGAACACTGAAGCTTTCTTT. This codes for CASSPRGNTEAFF.

This clone has more than one count but fewer than ten. The genes are TRBV30 and TRBJ2-7, with D possibly TRBD2 on 5 matching bases. The V end was cut by 0 bases, the J end by 2 bases, with 14 bases between. The length of the CDR3 is 15 residues. CDR1 is GTSNPN and CDR2 is SVGIG in the germline V gene (reference sequence). The CDR3 nucleotides read TGTGCCTGGAGTGTAGGACTCACTCCCCCCTACGAGCAGTACTTC. Its protein product is CAWSVGLTPPYEQYF.

This clone has just a few counts. The chain couples TRBV4-1 to TRBJ1-2, with 7 bases lining up with TRBD1. Looked up from germline, CDR1 is MGHRA and CDR2 is YSYEKL. The CDR3 has 15 residues. Trimming removed 0 bases from V and 6 bases from J; junction bases left unmatched: 7. The CDR3 is CASSQDATGTNGYTF. Written as DNA, the CDR3 is TGCGCCAGCAGCCAAGATGCGACAGGGACCAATGGCTACACCTTC.

The CDR3 sequence is CASGLVLPGELFF. The CDR3 DNA reads TGTGCTAGTGGTTTGGTACTTCCCGGGGAGCTGTTTTTT. V and J are TRBV12-5 and TRBJ2-2, with unresolved D. The ends were cut back, 0 bases at V and 6 bases at J, with 5 bases in the middle. The CDR3 has 13 amino acids. Per the germline V gene, CDR1 is LGHNT and CDR2 is FRNRAP.

This clone was picked up a small number of times. This CDR3 is also generated by other DNA sequences in the sample. The chain combines TRBV18 with TRBJ2-7; D gene uncertain. The CDR3 consists of 12 residues. Trimming stripped 2 bases from V and 4 bases from J, with 6 bases between. Germline assignment: CDR1 KGHSH and CDR2 LQKENI. The DNA of the CDR3 is TGTGCCAGCTCACCAGAAACATACGAGCAGTACTTC. This translates into CASSPETYEQYF.

The chain carries TRBV6-1 and TRBJ2-5; no reliable D call. The germline CDR1 and CDR2 sequences are MNHNS and SASEGT. The CDR3 totals 13 residues. V lost 3 bases and J lost 7, with 12 bases in between. Written as DNA, the CDR3 is TGTGCCAGCAGTGAGGGCAGCCGGTGGACCCAGTACTTC. Translating gives CASSEGSRWTQYF.

This clone came up a few times. The chain carries TRBV6-5 and TRBJ2-7; D is uncertain. This CDR3 region has 11 residues. The V and J ends lost 6 bases and 4 bases respectively, with 7 bases between them. Germline V gene lookup returns CDR1 MNHEY and CDR2 SVGAGI. CDR3 DNA sequence: TGTGCCAGCAGCTTCCTATACGAGCAGTACTTC. Protein: CASSFLYEQYF.

The chain joins TRBV18 to TRBJ2-4; TRBD1 aligns across 8 bases. CDR3 size: 15 residues. V dropped 6 bases and J dropped 3; count of bases not matched to a gene: 7. The germline gives CDR1 KGHSH, CDR2 LQKENI. The CDR3 coding sequence is TGTGCCAGCTCCGCAGGGGGCGGCGGCAAAAACATTCAGTACTTC. Amino acid sequence: CASSAGGGGKNIQYF.